The clone carrying this T cell receptor (beta chain) was seen more than once but under ten times. This sample is drawn from a study of regulatory T cells in long-lasting Graves disease. Construction of the TCR beta libraries employed iRepertoire HTBI primers in conjunction with Arm-PCR of CDR3 regions. In TCRdb, the multiplex PCR reads were re-called with MiXCR into one record per CDR3 protein. The sample contains about 350,000 distinct CDR3 sequences, 15% to 20% of which appear only once. The ends were cut back, 5 bases at V and 5 bases at J, with 18 bases in the middle. The CDR3 spans 16 residues. Germline V gene sequence: CDR1 SGHAT, CDR2 FQNNGV. Described time point: newly diagnosed GD, antithyroid drugs for less than 3 months. RNA from PBMCs was the source of the TCR library. These data are also associated with another study on T cells in Graves' hyperthyroidism and ophthalmopathy.

The specimen comprised peripheral blood mononuclear cells (PBMCs), sampled at new diagnosis, from a patient treated with antithyroid drugs. The chain is built from TRBV11-2 and TRBJ2-2; D may be TRBD1 or TRBD2 (5 bases each). This clonotype was obtained from a woman younger than 35 with Graves disease. CDR3 protein: CASSPGTWARTGELFF. The DNA of the CDR3 is TGTGCCAGCAGCCCCGGGACCTGGGCGAGGACCGGGGAGCTGTTTTTT.